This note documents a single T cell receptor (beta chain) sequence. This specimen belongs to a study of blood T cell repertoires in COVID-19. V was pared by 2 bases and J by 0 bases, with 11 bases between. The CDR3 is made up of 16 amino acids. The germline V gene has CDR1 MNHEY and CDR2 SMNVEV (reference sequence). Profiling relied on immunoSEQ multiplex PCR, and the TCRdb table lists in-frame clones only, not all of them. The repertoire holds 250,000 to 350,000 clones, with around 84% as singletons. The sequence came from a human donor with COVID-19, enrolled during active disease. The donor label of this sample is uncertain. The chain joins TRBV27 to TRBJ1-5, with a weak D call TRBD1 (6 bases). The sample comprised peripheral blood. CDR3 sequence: CASSLGQPYSNQPQHF. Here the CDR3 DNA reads TGTGCCAGCAGTTTAGGACAGCCTTATAGCAATCAGCCCCAGCATTTT.